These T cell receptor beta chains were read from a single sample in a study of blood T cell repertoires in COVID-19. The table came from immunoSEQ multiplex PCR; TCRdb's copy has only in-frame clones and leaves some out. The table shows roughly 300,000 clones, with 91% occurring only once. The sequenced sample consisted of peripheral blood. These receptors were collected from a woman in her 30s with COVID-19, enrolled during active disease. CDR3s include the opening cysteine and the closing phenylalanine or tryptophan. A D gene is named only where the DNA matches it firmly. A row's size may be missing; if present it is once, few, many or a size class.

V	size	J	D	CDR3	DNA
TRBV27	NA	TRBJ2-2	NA	CASSSRDKNTGELFF	TGTGCCAGCAGTTCCCGGGACAAAAACACCGGGGAGCTGTTTTTT
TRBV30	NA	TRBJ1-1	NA	CAWSVSVNTEAFF	TGTGCCTGGAGTGTCTCCGTGAACACTGAAGCTTTCTTT
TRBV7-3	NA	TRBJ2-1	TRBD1	CASSLGAGGVNEQFF	TGTGCCAGCAGCTTAGGGGCAGGGGGTGTGAATGAGCAGTTCTTC
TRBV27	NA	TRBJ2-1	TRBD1	CASSLMTGGSYNEQFF	TGTGCCAGCAGTTTAATGACAGGGGGCTCCTACAATGAGCAGTTCTTC
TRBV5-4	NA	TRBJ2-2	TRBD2	CASSFGTSGWNTGELFF	TGTGCCAGCAGCTTCGGGACTAGCGGGTGGAACACCGGGGAGCTGTTTTTT
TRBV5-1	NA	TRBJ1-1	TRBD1	CASSPPGQTPENTEAFF	TGCGCCAGCAGCCCCCCGGGACAGACCCCGGAGAACACTGAAGCTTTCTTT
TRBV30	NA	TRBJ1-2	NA	CARFQGLGYGYTF	TGTGCCAGATTTCAGGGGTTAGGGTATGGCTACACCTTC
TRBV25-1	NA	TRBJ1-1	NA	CASSPTGYTEAFF	TGTGCCAGCAGTCCGACAGGATACACTGAAGCTTTCTTT
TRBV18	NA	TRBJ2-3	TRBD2	CASSPGKVAGELTDTQYF	TGTGCCAGCTCCCCGGGGAAAGTAGCGGGAGAGCTCACAGATACGCAGTATTTT
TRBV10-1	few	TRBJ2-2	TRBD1	CASSDRGTGPNTGELFF	TGCGCCAGCAGTGATAGAGGGACAGGGCCAAACACCGGGGAGCTGTTTTTT
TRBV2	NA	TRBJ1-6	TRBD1	CASSADRVNSPLHF	TGTGCCAGCAGCGCCGACAGGGTGAATTCACCCCTCCACTTT
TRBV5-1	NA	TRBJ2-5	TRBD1	CASSSSGTGDSETQYF	TGCGCCAGCAGTTCCTCCGGGACAGGGGACTCGGAGACCCAGTACTTC
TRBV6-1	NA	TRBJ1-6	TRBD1	CASSDGQGESPLHF	TGTGCCAGCAGTGACGGACAGGGAGAGTCACCCCTCCACTTT
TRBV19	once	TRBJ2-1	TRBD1	CASSWGQGEVSSYNEQFF	TGTGCCAGTAGTTGGGGCCAGGGGGAAGTTAGCTCCTACAATGAGCAGTTCTTC
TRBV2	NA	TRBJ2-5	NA	CASSDGQGQETQYF	TGTGCCAGCAGTGATGGGCAGGGCCAAGAGACCCAGTACTTC
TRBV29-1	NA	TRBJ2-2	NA	CSVALIGQHSPNTGELFF	TGCAGCGTCGCCTTAATAGGACAGCATAGCCCGAACACCGGGGAGCTGTTTTTT
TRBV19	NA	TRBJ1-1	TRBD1	CASSTLTGVGTEAFF	TGTGCCAGTAGTACACTGACAGGGGTGGGCACTGAAGCTTTCTTT
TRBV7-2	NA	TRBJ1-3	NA	CASSLAPLSSGNTIYF	TGTGCCAGCAGCTTAGCGCCATTGAGCTCTGGAAACACCATATATTTT
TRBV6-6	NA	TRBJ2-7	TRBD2	CASSYELAGREEQYF	TGTGCCAGCAGTTACGAACTAGCGGGACGAGAAGAGCAGTACTTC
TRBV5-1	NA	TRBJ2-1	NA	CASRDGRVSYNEQFF	TGCGCCAGCCGCGATGGTAGAGTCTCCTACAATGAGCAGTTCTTC
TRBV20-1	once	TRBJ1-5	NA	CSASKDSPRNQPQHF	TGCAGTGCTAGTAAGGACTCCCCGAGAAATCAGCCCCAGCATTTT
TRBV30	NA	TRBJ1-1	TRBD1	CAWILDPRTGQTEAFF	TGTGCCTGGATCCTCGACCCCCGGACAGGGCAAACTGAAGCTTTCTTT
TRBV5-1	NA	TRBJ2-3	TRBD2	CASQTSGSPDTQYF	TGCGCCAGTCAGACTAGCGGGAGTCCAGATACGCAGTATTTT
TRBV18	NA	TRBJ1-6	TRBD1	CASSRVTGSSYNSPLHF	TGTGCCAGCTCACGAGTGACAGGGAGCTCCTATAATTCACCCCTCCACTTT
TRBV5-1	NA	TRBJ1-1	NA	CASSLAGANTEAFF	TGCGCCAGCAGCTTGGCAGGGGCGAACACTGAAGCTTTCTTT
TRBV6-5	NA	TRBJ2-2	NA	CASRKQETGELFF	TGTGCCAGCAGGAAACAGGAGACCGGGGAGCTGTTTTTT
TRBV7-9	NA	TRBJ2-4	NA	CASSSWTNGLGDIQYF	TGTGCCAGCAGCTCCTGGACTAACGGGCTCGGCGACATTCAGTACTTC
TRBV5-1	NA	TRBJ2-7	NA	CASSLVSGTSYEQYF	TGCGCCAGCAGCTTGGTGTCAGGTACTTCCTACGAGCAGTACTTC
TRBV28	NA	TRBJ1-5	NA	CASSLRQGRHQPQHF	TGTGCCAGCAGTTTACGCCAGGGTAGACATCAGCCCCAGCATTTT
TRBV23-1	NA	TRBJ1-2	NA	CASSRGRAGGYTF	TGCGCCAGCAGTCGGGGACGGGCGGGAGGCTACACCTTC
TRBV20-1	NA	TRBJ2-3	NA	CSVQPAAQYF	TGCAGTGTTCAGCCGGCGGCGCAGTATTTT
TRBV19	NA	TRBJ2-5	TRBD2	CASSIVSEGKTSGRQTQYF	TGTGCCAGTAGTATAGTTTCTGAGGGAAAGACTAGCGGGAGGCAGACCCAGTACTTC
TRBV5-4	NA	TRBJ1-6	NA	CASSFTPPSYNSPLHF	TGTGCCAGCAGCTTCACGCCTCCCAGTTATAATTCACCCCTCCACTTT
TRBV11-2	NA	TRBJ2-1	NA	CASSAYNEQFF	TGTGCCAGCAGCGCGTACAATGAGCAGTTCTTC
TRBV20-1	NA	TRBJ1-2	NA	CSARQEDGYTF	TGCAGTGCGCGACAGGAGGATGGCTACACCTTC
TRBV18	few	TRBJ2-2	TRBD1	CASSPPQGATGELFF	TGTGCCAGCTCACCACCGCAGGGGGCCACCGGGGAGCTGTTTTTT
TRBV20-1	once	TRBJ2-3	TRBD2	CSASLFERDTDTQYF	TGCAGTGCTAGTTTGTTCGAGCGGGACACAGATACGCAGTATTTT
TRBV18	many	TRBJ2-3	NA	CASSPLGGSTDTQYF	TGTGCCAGCTCACCCCTAGGAGGTAGCACAGATACGCAGTATTTT
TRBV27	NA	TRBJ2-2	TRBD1	CASSSYVLPPRDRGGNTGELFF	TGTGCCAGCAGTTCTTACGTCCTCCCACCTCGGGACAGGGGTGGGAACACCGGGGAGCTGTTTTTT
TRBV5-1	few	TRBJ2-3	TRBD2	CASSSGLAGFTDTQYF	TGCGCCAGCAGCTCGGGACTAGCGGGATTCACAGATACGCAGTATTTT
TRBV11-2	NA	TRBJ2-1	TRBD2	CASTLWGGNEQFF	TGTGCCAGCACCCTTTGGGGGGGGAATGAGCAGTTCTTC
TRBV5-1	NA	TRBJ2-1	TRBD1	CASAAGGGNEQFF	TGCGCCAGCGCGGCAGGGGGCGGGAATGAGCAGTTCTTC
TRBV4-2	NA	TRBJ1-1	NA	CASSPFSSETEAFF	TGTGCCAGCAGCCCCTTTAGTTCTGAGACTGAAGCTTTCTTT